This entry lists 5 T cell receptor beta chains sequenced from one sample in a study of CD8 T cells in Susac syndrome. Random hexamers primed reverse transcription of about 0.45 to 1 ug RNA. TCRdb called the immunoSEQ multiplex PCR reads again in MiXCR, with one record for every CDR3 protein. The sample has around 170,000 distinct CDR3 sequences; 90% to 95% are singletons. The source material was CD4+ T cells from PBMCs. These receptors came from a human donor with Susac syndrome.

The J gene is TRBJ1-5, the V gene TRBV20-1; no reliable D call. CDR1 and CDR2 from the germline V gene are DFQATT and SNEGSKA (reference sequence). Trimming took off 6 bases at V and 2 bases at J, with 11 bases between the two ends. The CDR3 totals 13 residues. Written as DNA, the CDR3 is TGCAGTGCGCGGTTCGGAGGCAATCAGCCCCAGCATTTT. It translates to CSARFGGNQPQHF.

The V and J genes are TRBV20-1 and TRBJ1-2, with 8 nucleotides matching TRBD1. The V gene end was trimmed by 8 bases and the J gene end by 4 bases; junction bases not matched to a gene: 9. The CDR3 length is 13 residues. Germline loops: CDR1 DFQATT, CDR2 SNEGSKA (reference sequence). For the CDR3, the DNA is TGCAGTACCGGACAGGGCCGATCCTATGGCTACACCTTC. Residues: CSTGQGRSYGYTF.

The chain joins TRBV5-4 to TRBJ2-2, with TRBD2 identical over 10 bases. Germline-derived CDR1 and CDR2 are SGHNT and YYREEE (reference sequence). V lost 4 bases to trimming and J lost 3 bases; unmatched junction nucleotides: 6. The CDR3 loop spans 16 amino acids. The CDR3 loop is CASSPLAGGYTGELFF. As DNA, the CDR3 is TGTGCCAGCAGCCCGTTAGCGGGGGGCTACACCGGGGAGCTGTTTTTT.

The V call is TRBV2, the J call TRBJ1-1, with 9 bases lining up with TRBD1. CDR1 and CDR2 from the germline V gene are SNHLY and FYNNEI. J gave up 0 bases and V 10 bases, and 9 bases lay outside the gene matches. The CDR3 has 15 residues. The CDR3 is CANLPGTGLNTEAFF. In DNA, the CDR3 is TGTGCCAACCTTCCCGGGACAGGGCTGAACACTGAAGCTTTCTTT.

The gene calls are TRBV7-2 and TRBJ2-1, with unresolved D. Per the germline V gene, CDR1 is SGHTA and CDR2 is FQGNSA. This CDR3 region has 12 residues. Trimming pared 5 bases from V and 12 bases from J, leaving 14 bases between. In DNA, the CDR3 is TGTGCCAGCAGCCCCACCCCGTCGGTGCAGTTCTTC. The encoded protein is CASSPTPSVQFF.